Below, 11 T cell receptor beta chains from the same sample are listed, as sequenced in a study of human T cells and chemical hapten exposure. TCRdb processed the RACE reads anew with MiXCR; each CDR3 protein has one entry. Here the sample spans some 38,000 distinct CDR3 sequences, 9% to 9.5% being singletons. Time point described: patch test 3, about 24 weeks after DPC sensitization. Treatment defined: therapeutic diphenylcyclopropenone sensitization with weekly scalp DPC. Unseparated into fractions, whole blood served as the source from which total RNA was extracted. The sequenced sample was whole blood, obtained in connection with sensitization to the hapten diphenylcyclopropenone (DPC). These receptors originate from a man aged 45 to 65 with alopecia areata. Some clones in this sample may be carry-over from other donors' samples.

This clonotype was counted at least ten times. The V and J genes are TRBV7-2 and TRBJ1-6; D possibly corresponds to TRBD1 (5 bases). Germline lookup yields CDR1 SGHTA and CDR2 FQGNSA. V dropped 0 bases and J dropped 7 bases, with 10 bases sitting between them. This CDR3 is 15 amino acids long. The CDR3 here is CASSLAPQANSPLHF. For the CDR3, the DNA is TGTGCCAGCAGCTTAGCCCCACAGGCGAATTCACCCCTCCACTTT.

This clonotype was seen at least ten times. This sequence joins TRBV12-3 or TRBV12-4 and TRBJ2-1; D may be TRBD2 (6 bases). The CDR3 consists of 13 residues. Between the trimmed V and J ends, which lost 7 bases and 10 bases, there was a span of 17 bases. Here the CDR3 DNA reads TGTGCCAGCACCTTGGTGGTGCGGGGCGAGCAGTTCTTC. Its protein is CASTLVVRGEQFF.

This clonotype was seen at least ten times. The J gene is TRBJ2-7, the V gene TRBV29-1, with D possibly matching TRBD1 (6 bases). CDR1 and CDR2 (germline): SQVTM, ANQGSEA. The CDR3 runs to 11 residues. V shed 8 bases and J shed 5 bases, with 13 bases lying between them. CDR3 nucleotides: TGCAGCCCCCGACAGGTTAACGAGCAGTACTTC. Amino acid sequence: CSPRQVNEQYF.

The table lists this clonotype with many counts. The CDR3, as DNA: TGCGCCAGCAGCTCCCCTACTAGCGGGGACTCCTACAATGAGCAGTTCTTC. Translating gives CASSSPTSGDSYNEQFF. J is TRBJ2-1 and V is TRBV5-1; 10 bases fit TRBD2. Germline V CDR1 and CDR2: SGHRS, YFSETQ. J lost 0 bases, V lost 3 bases, and 6 bases had no gene match. This CDR3 has 17 residues.

This clonotype appeared a few times. This chain joins TRBV12-3 or TRBV12-4 and TRBJ1-5, with TRBD1 matching 7 bases. The V and J ends lost 7 bases and 5 bases, in that order; junction bases with no gene match: 8. CDR3 size: 14 residues. The CDR3 DNA reads as TGTGCCAGCACCACGACAGGGTTCGATCAGCCCCAGCATTTT. As protein: CASTTTGFDQPQHF.

This clonotype has a count of ten or more. The chain joins TRBV3-1 to TRBJ1-6; the D is unclear. The germline V gene encodes CDR1 LGHDT and CDR2 YNNKEL (reference sequence). The germline V and J ends were trimmed by 6 bases and 5 bases, with 8 bases remaining between them. The CDR3 is made up of 13 amino acids. CDR3 bases: TGTGCCAGCAGAACAACTGATAATTCACCCCTCCACTTT. This sequence encodes CASRTTDNSPLHF.

The rearrangement uses TRBV29-1 and TRBJ2-7, with D uncertain. V shed 3 bases and J shed 4 bases, with 4 bases lying between them. This CDR3 comprises 10 residues. Looked up from germline, CDR1 is SQVTM and CDR2 is ANQGSEA. CDR3 sequence (DNA): TGCAGCGTTGACTTATACGAGCAGTACTTC. It codes for CSVDLYEQYF.

This clonotype was recorded many times. J is TRBJ2-3 and V is TRBV11-2; possible D gene TRBD1, 6 bases. The length of the CDR3 is 14 residues. Trimming removed 3 bases at V and 3 bases at J, with 10 bases between. Germline CDR1 and CDR2: SGHAT and FQNNGV. The chain's CDR3 is CASSLFGTTDTQYF. The CDR3 DNA reads TGTGCCAGCAGCTTGTTCGGGACAACAGATACGCAGTATTTT.

This clonotype was found many times. The genes are TRBV12-3 or TRBV12-4 and TRBJ2-1; possible D gene TRBD2, 6 bases. The CDR3 contains 14 residues. V was trimmed by 7 bases and J by 2 bases, leaving 12 bases between them. CDR3 protein: CASTLGGTYNEQFF. The CDR3 DNA reads TGTGCCAGCACCTTGGGGGGTACCTACAATGAGCAGTTCTTC.

The gene calls are TRBV15 and TRBJ2-7; the D gene is possibly TRBD1 (6 bases). Trimming stripped 0 bases from V and 2 bases from J, with 8 bases between. The CDR3 is 14 residues long. Per the germline V gene, CDR1 is LNHNV and CDR2 is YYDKDF (reference sequence). The CDR3 here is CATSRDPGAYEQYF. CDR3 in DNA: TGTGCCACCAGCAGAGATCCAGGGGCCTACGAGCAGTACTTC.

The J gene is TRBJ2-3, the V gene TRBV27; D is uncertain. Germline CDR1 MNHEY, CDR2 SMNVEV (reference sequence). V was shortened by 7 bases and J by 4 bases, with 15 bases between the two germline ends. The CDR3 spans 14 residues. The CDR3, as DNA: TGTGCCAGCAACCAAGGCGTCTTGTCAGATACGCAGTATTTT. Translating it yields CASNQGVLSDTQYF.